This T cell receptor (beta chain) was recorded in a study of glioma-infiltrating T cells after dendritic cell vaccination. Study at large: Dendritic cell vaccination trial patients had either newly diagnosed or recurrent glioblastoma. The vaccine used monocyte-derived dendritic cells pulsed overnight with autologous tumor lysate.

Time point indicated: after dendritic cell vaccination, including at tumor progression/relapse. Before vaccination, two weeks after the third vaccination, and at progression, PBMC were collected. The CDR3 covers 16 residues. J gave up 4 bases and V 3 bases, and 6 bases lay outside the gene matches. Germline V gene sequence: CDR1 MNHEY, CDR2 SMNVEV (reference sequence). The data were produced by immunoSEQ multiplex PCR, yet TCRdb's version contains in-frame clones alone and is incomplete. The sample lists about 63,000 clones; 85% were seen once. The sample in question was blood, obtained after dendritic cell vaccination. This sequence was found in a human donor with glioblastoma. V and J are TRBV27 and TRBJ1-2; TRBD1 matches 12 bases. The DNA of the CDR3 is TGTGCCAGCAGTTTTTCCGGGACAGGGGGCGGCTATGGCTACACCTTC. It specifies CASSFSGTGGGYGYTF.